A single TCR beta chain is shown here with its context. The antigen is not known. Germline values: CDR1 LGHNA, CDR2 YSLEER. This CDR3 spans 17 amino acids. The trim removed 0 bases at V and 5 bases at J, leaving 9 bases unmatched. Libraries were prepared by immunoSEQ multiplex PCR; TCRdb keeps only in-frame clonotypes and omits some of them. Of more than 140,000 clones in the sample, around nine tenths were seen once. The data were taken from a study of cytomegalovirus exposure and HLA in healthy donors. Study background: Later analysis reported that the roughly 130 validation repertoires shared the platform of the approximately 670 first-cohort repertoires.

Study-wide points: Three CMV-associated chains were confirmed in vitro to be specific for CMV antigens.

The J gene is TRBJ2-5, the V gene TRBV4-3; TRBD2 matches at 10 bases. Sequenced: PBMCs. The clonotype was recovered from a woman aged 18-35 years in good health and CMV-seropositive. CDR3 residues: CASSQDVASGSKETQYF. The CDR3 DNA is TGCGCCAGCAGCCAAGATGTGGCTAGCGGGAGTAAGGAGACCCAGTACTTC.